Below are 24 T cell receptor beta chains sequenced from a single sample in a study of blood T cell repertoires in COVID-19. Using immunoSEQ multiplex PCR, the repertoire was profiled, and TCRdb retains in-frame clones only, with some absent. This sample has about 200,000 clones; around nine tenths occur once, and the top ten carry roughly 1.6%. The sample was peripheral blood. All receptors derive from a young man with active or convalescent COVID-19.

V gene TRBV2 combines with J gene TRBJ1-2; D unresolved. The V end lost 6 bases, the J end lost 7 bases, and 21 bases lay between the germline ends. Germline lookup yields CDR1 SNHLY and CDR2 FYNNEI. The CDR3 has 15 amino acids. Written as DNA, the CDR3 is TGTGCCAGCAGCTTATCCATACAATTGGGCTTTGGCTACACCTTC. Its protein product is CASSLSIQLGFGYTF.

The chain carries TRBV7-2 and TRBJ2-2, with 7 bases identical to TRBD2. The V segment lost 0 bases and the J segment 6 bases; nucleotides outside the gene matches: 4. Per germline, CDR1 SGHTA and CDR2 FQGNSA. The length of the CDR3 is 15 residues. In DNA form, the CDR3 reads TGTGCCAGCAGCTTAGCGCTGGGGGGGTCCGGGGAGCTGTTTTTT. It is translated as CASSLALGGSGELFF.

V usage is TRBV25-1 and J usage is TRBJ2-7, with D possibly TRBD1 on 5 matching bases. Trimming removed 9 bases from V and 6 bases from J, with 12 bases in between. This CDR3 has 11 amino acids. Per the germline V gene, CDR1 is MGHDK and CDR2 is SYGVNS. CDR3 sequence (DNA): TGTGCCAGATATTCAGGGCCCGAGCAGTACTTC. Its protein is CARYSGPEQYF.

This sequence joins TRBV6-6 and TRBJ2-1; 11 positions agree with TRBD2. The trim removed 5 bases at V and 6 bases at J, leaving 15 bases unmatched. The CDR3 sequence is 18 residues long. Germline V gene sequence: CDR1 MNHNY, CDR2 SVGAGI (reference sequence). CDR3 sequence: CASSPHRGSGRDRNEQFF. For the CDR3, the DNA is TGTGCCAGCAGTCCCCACCGGGGTAGCGGGAGGGACCGCAATGAGCAGTTCTTC.

The chain couples TRBV27 to TRBJ1-3, with no clear D. CDR3 length equals 15 residues. Germline CDR1 and CDR2: MNHEY and SMNVEV (reference sequence). Trimming shortened V by 4 bases and J by 3 bases, and 13 bases separated the two germline ends. CDR3 nucleotides: TGTGCCAGCAGTTCTTGGCCGTTGAATGGAAACACCATATATTTT. This translates into CASSSWPLNGNTIYF.

Turning to this clone: Other DNA sequences in the sample encode the same CDR3. This sequence joins TRBV19 and TRBJ2-7; TRBD1 aligns across 7 bases. CDR3 length: 14 amino acids. CDR1 and CDR2 from the germline V gene are LNHDA and SQIVND (reference sequence). J gave up 0 bases and V 5 bases, and 4 bases lay outside the gene matches. CDR3 coding DNA: TGTGCCAGTAGTCCGGGACAGATCTCCTACGAGCAGTACTTC. Translating it yields CASSPGQISYEQYF.

This clone has more than one count but fewer than ten. V usage is TRBV29-1 and J usage is TRBJ2-7; a possible D gene is TRBD1 (7 bases). The V gene's germline CDR1 is SQVTM and CDR2 ANQGSEA. This CDR3 comprises 13 residues. V was pared by 4 bases and J by 4 bases, with 14 bases between. In DNA form, the CDR3 reads TGCAGCGTTGGGAAGGCAGGGGGGTACGAGCAGTACTTC. Protein sequence: CSVGKAGGYEQYF.

This rearrangement joins TRBV5-4 to TRBJ2-2; D is ambiguous. This CDR3 comprises 13 residues. Germline CDR1 is SGHNT and CDR2 is YYREEE (reference sequence). Trimming left V 3 bases short and J 1 base short, with 4 bases between. DNA of the CDR3: TGTGCCAGCAGCTCAAAGAACACCGGGGAGCTGTTTTTT. Translating gives CASSSKNTGELFF.

The chain is built from TRBV12-3 or TRBV12-4 and TRBJ1-1; D is unclear. Trimming left V 6 bases short and J 1 base short, with 9 bases between. The length of the CDR3 is 13 residues. Written as DNA, the CDR3 is TGTGCCAGCAGCAACCCCGGGAACACTGAAGCTTTCTTT. Protein product: CASSNPGNTEAFF.

The chain links TRBV7-5 to TRBJ2-7; TRBD2, the table's D call, lacks a check against the DNA. TRBV7-5 is tagged as a pseudogene. CDR3 length equals 12 residues. The CDR3, as DNA: TGTGCCAGAAGCTTATGGGAGGGCGAGCAGTACTTC. It translates to CARSLWEGEQYF.

J is TRBJ2-7 and V is TRBV7-6, with D perhaps TRBD2 (6 bases). Trimming stripped 5 bases from V and 5 bases from J, with 31 bases between. The CDR3 totals 19 residues. The V gene's germline CDR1 is SGHVS and CDR2 FNYEAQ. The CDR3 reads CASSNSGSGLIAGRNEQYF. DNA for the CDR3: TGTGCCAGCAGCAATAGCGGTAGTGGGTTGATCGCAGGGCGCAACGAGCAGTACTTC.

The chain recombines TRBV29-1 with TRBJ1-3; no firm D call. V was cut by 5 bases and J by 0 bases, with 8 bases left in between. This CDR3 is 13 amino acids long. Germline loops: CDR1 SQVTM, CDR2 ANQGSEA. CDR3 sequence reads: CSVMRNSGNTIYF. The CDR3 DNA reads as TGCAGCGTTATGAGGAACTCTGGAAACACCATATATTTT.

In this sample, this clone turned up once. This sequence joins TRBV5-1 and TRBJ1-2; 7 positions match TRBD1. V dropped 0 bases and J dropped 5; count of bases not matched to a gene: 7. The germline gives CDR1 SGHRS, CDR2 YFSETQ. The CDR3 spans 15 residues. Here the CDR3 reads CASSLVGQGEYGYTF. In nucleotides, the CDR3 is TGCGCCAGCAGCTTGGTTGGCCAGGGGGAGTATGGCTACACCTTC.

For the CDR3, the DNA is TGTGCCAGCTCTGGGCGGGAGGGCCGTGAGCAGTACTTC. It translates to CASSGREGREQYF. J is TRBJ2-7 and V is TRBV18; 9 nucleotides align to TRBD2. The junction had 7 bases not matched to a gene; V was cut back by 6 bases and J by 7 bases. Germline lookup yields CDR1 KGHSH and CDR2 LQKENI. The CDR3 spans 13 residues.

The genes are TRBV18 and TRBJ2-1; maybe TRBD2 (6 bases). The CDR3 totals 14 residues. The V end was cut by 3 bases, the J end by 3 bases, with 9 bases between. Germline CDR1 and CDR2: KGHSH and LQKENI. CDR3 sequence (DNA): TGTGCCAGCTCACCGGGACTCTACTACAATGAGCAGTTCTTC. Translation: CASSPGLYYNEQFF.

This chain uses TRBV10-3 with TRBJ1-1, with TRBD1 matching over 7 bases. Germline V gives CDR1 ENHRY, CDR2 SYGVKD. V dropped 8 bases and J dropped 5; count of bases not matched to a gene: 11. The CDR3 is 14 residues long. The CDR3 sequence: CAIAGRDRKTEAFF. The CDR3 coding sequence is TGTGCCATCGCGGGACGGGACAGAAAGACTGAAGCTTTCTTT.

This clone has just a few counts. The chain employs TRBV11-2 and TRBJ1-3; D is undetermined. CDR1 is SGHAT and CDR2 is FQNNGV in the germline V gene. V lost 5 bases to trimming and J lost 4 bases, with 6 bases between them. The CDR3 covers 12 residues. CDR3 DNA sequence: TGTGCCAGCAGCCCGGGGGGAAACACCATATATTTT. It is translated as CASSPGGNTIYF.

The chain links TRBV7-9 to TRBJ2-3; TRBD2 agrees at 7 bases. V trimming: 5 bases; J trimming: 1 base; junction bases outside the gene matches: 9. This CDR3 has 16 amino acids. From germline, CDR1 is SEHNR and CDR2 FQNEAQ (reference sequence). The CDR3 protein is CASSMGGAVGTDTQYF. Here the CDR3 DNA reads TGTGCCAGCAGCATGGGAGGGGCGGTTGGCACAGATACGCAGTATTTT.

The rearrangement uses TRBV6-1 and TRBJ1-5; the match to TRBD1 covers 7 bases. V dropped 4 bases and J dropped 1; count of bases not matched to a gene: 13. CDR3 length: 18 residues. Germline assignment: CDR1 MNHNS and CDR2 SASEGT. The CDR3 DNA reads TGTGCCAGCAGTGGCCTCGGCAGGGGGGCTGGGAGCAATCAGCCCCAGCATTTT. Translation: CASSGLGRGAGSNQPQHF.

The rearrangement joins TRBV11-1 to TRBJ2-1, with TRBD2 matching 11 bases. The CDR3 totals 16 residues. The germline gives CDR1 SGHAT, CDR2 FQDESV (reference sequence). Trimming removed 7 bases from V and 3 bases from J; junction bases left unmatched: 8. The CDR3 reads CASTPTGTSGYNEQFF. CDR3 DNA: TGTGCCAGCACTCCTACGGGGACTAGCGGCTACAATGAGCAGTTCTTC.

The chain links TRBV27 to TRBJ1-1; 10 bases line up with TRBD1. The J segment lost 3 bases and the V segment lost 3 bases, leaving 10 bases of the junction unmatched. CDR3 size: 17 residues. Germline assignment: CDR1 MNHEY and CDR2 SMNVEV (reference sequence). CDR3 bases: TGTGCCAGCAGTTTTTCCGGGACAGGGGTGCTGGACACTGAAGCTTTCTTT. Its translation is CASSFSGTGVLDTEAFF.

The chain employs TRBV14 and TRBJ2-1; tentatively, D is TRBD2 (6 bases). Looked up from germline, CDR1 is SGHDN and CDR2 is FVKESK. V was pared by 1 base and J by 7 bases, with 17 bases between. The CDR3 sequence is 16 residues long. CDR3 sequence reads: CASSQVTRASRNEQFF. CDR3 nucleotides: TGTGCCAGCAGCCAAGTGACTAGAGCATCTCGGAATGAGCAGTTCTTC.

The count of this clone is one. The chain carries TRBV6-6 and TRBJ2-1; D possibly corresponds to TRBD1 (5 bases). This CDR3 is built from 14 residues. The germline V and J ends were trimmed by 0 bases and 4 bases, with 7 bases remaining between them. Germline CDR1 reads MNHNY; CDR2 reads SVGAGI (reference sequence). The CDR3 nucleotides read TGTGCCAGCAGTTACTCGGCAGGGTACAATGAGCAGTTCTTC. It encodes CASSYSAGYNEQFF.

This clone turned up a few times. V gene TRBV24-1 combines with J gene TRBJ2-7, with D perhaps matching TRBD2 (5 bases). CDR1 is KGHDR and CDR2 is SFDVKD in the germline V gene. This CDR3 region has 16 residues. Between the trimmed V and J ends, which lost 0 bases and 4 bases, there was a span of 15 bases. The CDR3: CATSDLIRPGFYEQYF. The CDR3 nucleotides are TGTGCCACCAGTGATTTGATTCGTCCGGGATTTTACGAGCAGTACTTC.